The rows below give T cell receptor beta chains drawn from one sample of a study of blood T cells in healthy people across ages. From the 5' RACE reads, TCRdb called clonotypes with MiXCR, one entry per CDR3 protein. The profile shows some 1.5 million distinct CDR3 sequences, 28% of them singletons. Sequencing was performed on blood. All receptors come from a woman aged 25 to 39 in good health. The CDR3 runs from the conserved cysteine through the conserved F or W. A D gene is named only where the DNA matches it firmly. Expanded clones get a size class; other rows say once, few or many, or leave the size out.

v_gene	j_gene	abundance	d_gene	CDR3nt	CDR3aa
TRBV20-1	TRBJ2-7	many	NA	TGCAGTGCTAAAGGAGGGCGGCGGGAGCAGTACTTC	CSAKGGRREQYF
TRBV5-1	TRBJ1-1	many	TRBD1	TGCGCCAGCAGCTTTGGGACAGGGAACACTGAAGCTTTCTTT	CASSFGTGNTEAFF
TRBV6-2/TRBV6-3	TRBJ2-7	few	NA	TGTGCCAGCAGTTTAAGAATCTCGATGGGCTCCTACGAGCAGTACTTC	CASSLRISMGSYEQYF
TRBV5-1	TRBJ2-7	NA	TRBD1	TGCGCCAGCAGCTTGGCCACCGTGGAGGGGACAGGGTACGAGCAGTACTTC	CASSLATVEGTGYEQYF
TRBV27	TRBJ1-1	few	NA	TGTGCCAGCAGTCAATGGGGTACTGAAGCTTTCTTT	CASSQWGTEAFF
TRBV19	TRBJ2-4	NA	NA	TGTGCCAGTAGTATAGATTCGGAGGGGTATAAGCCCAAAAACATTCAGTACTTC	CASSIDSEGYKPKNIQYF
TRBV15	TRBJ2-3	few	TRBD1	TGTGCCACCAGCAGAGGATCACTGAGACAGGGGACAGATACGCAGTATTTT	CATSRGSLRQGTDTQYF
TRBV6-2/TRBV6-3	TRBJ1-1	few	NA	TGTGCCAGCAGTTACAGCAGGGTCACTGAAGCTTTCTTT	CASSYSRVTEAFF
TRBV5-1	TRBJ1-1	NA	NA	TGCGCCAGCAGCTTGGAGGGCTCCCGGAACACTGAAGCTTTCTTT	CASSLEGSRNTEAFF
TRBV7-2	TRBJ2-6	many	TRBD1	TGTGCCAGCAGCTCCCCAGGACAGGGCCCTGGGGCCAACGTCCTGACTTTC	CASSSPGQGPGANVLTF
TRBV5-1	TRBJ2-3	NA	NA	TGCGCCAGCAGCTTTGAACTTGCAGATACGCAGTATTTT	CASSFELADTQYF
TRBV6-5	TRBJ2-3	few	NA	TGTGCCAGCACTCCAGAGTTCACGGGGACAGATACGCAGTATTTT	CASTPEFTGTDTQYF
TRBV6-5	TRBJ2-4	NA	NA	TGTGCCAGCAGATCTCGGGACTCGCGGGGTATAAACATTCAGTACTTC	CASRSRDSRGINIQYF
TRBV29-1	TRBJ1-1	few	NA	TGCAGTGTACAGGTGGCCCTCCCTGAAGCTTTCTTT	CSVQVALPEAFF
TRBV12-3/TRBV12-4	TRBJ1-5	NA	NA	TGTGCCAGCAGTCCTTCATTCGGGCCCAATCAGCCCCAGCATTTT	CASSPSFGPNQPQHF
TRBV20-1	TRBJ1-1	few	NA	TGCAGTGCTAGAGCAGGGACGGGGAACACTGAAGCTTTCTTT	CSARAGTGNTEAFF
TRBV28	TRBJ1-2	NA	TRBD1	TGTGCCAGCACTTTCGGGACAGGGATTTTCTATGGCTACACCTTC	CASTFGTGIFYGYTF
TRBV6-5	TRBJ1-1	few	NA	TGTGCCAGCAGTTACTCCGACAATCTACTGAACACTGAAGCTTTCTTT	CASSYSDNLLNTEAFF
TRBV7-8	TRBJ2-1	once	NA	TGTGCCAGCACCGTAGCCGGGACAAGAGAAGACAATGAGCAGTTCTTC	CASTVAGTREDNEQFF
TRBV23-1	TRBJ2-3	NA	NA	TGCGCCGGGCTAGCTGGCGATACGCAGTATTTT	CAGLAGDTQYF
TRBV20-1	TRBJ1-4	NA	TRBD1	TGCAGTGCTCACGGGCGAGGGGGCAGTGAAAAACTGTTTTTT	CSAHGRGGSEKLFF
TRBV20-1	TRBJ2-1	few	NA	TGCAGCGGACAGGAGGGCTCCTACGAGCAGTTCTTC	CSGQEGSYEQFF
TRBV27	TRBJ1-2	few	NA	TGTGCCAGCAGTCTAAACAGGGTCCTCTATGGCTACACCTTC	CASSLNRVLYGYTF
TRBV29-1	TRBJ2-4	many	NA	TGCAGCACGACCAGTCCTGTAGCCAAAAACATTCAGTACTTC	CSTTSPVAKNIQYF